A selection of T cell receptor beta chains follows, all from one sample in a study of post-analysis software for immune sequencing data. TCRdb independently ran MiXCR on the PCR reads; one entry per CDR3 protein. This table has about 820,000 distinct CDR3 sequences, under 70% appearing once. The sequencing input was blood. The receptors originated from a girl aged 10 to 17 with multiple sclerosis. The CDR3 runs from the conserved cysteine through the conserved F or W. D genes are given only for firm matches. Rows may omit the clone size; those that give it use once, few, many or a size class.

CDR3 DNA | CDR3 protein | V gene | CDR3 length | J gene | D gene | clone size
TGTGCCAGCAGCTTCTTGGGGGGACTAGCGGGGTCGTACTACGAGCAGTACTTC | CASSFLGGLAGSYYEQYF | TRBV7-7 | 18 | TRBJ2-7 | TRBD2 | NA
TGCAGCGCTGGGGACAGGCAATCCTACGAGCAGTACTTC | CSAGDRQSYEQYF | TRBV29-1 | 13 | TRBJ2-7 | TRBD1 | few
TGTGCCAGCAGTAGGACTGCCAGCTCCTACGAGCAGTACTTC | CASSRTASSYEQYF | TRBV12-3/TRBV12-4 | 14 | TRBJ2-7 | NA | few
TGTGCTAGCAGGCCTGGGGCAACCAGTATCTCCTACAATGAGCAGTTCTTC | CASRPGATSISYNEQFF | TRBV6-1 | 17 | TRBJ2-1 | NA | once
TGTGCCAGCAGTCCCCAGGCCATTCGGGAGCAGTACTTC | CASSPQAIREQYF | TRBV12-3/TRBV12-4 | 13 | TRBJ2-5 | NA | NA
TGTGCCAGCGGAACAGGGGACTCTGGTGGCTACACCTTC | CASGTGDSGGYTF | TRBV27 | 13 | TRBJ1-2 | TRBD1 | NA
TGTGCCAGCAGTAGGAGGCCCACTAATGAAAAACTGTTTTTT | CASSRRPTNEKLFF | TRBV6-5 | 14 | TRBJ1-4 | NA | NA
TGCAGCGTTTTGAGCGGAGACTATGGCTACACCTTC | CSVLSGDYGYTF | TRBV29-1 | 12 | TRBJ1-2 | NA | NA
TGCGCCAGCAGCCGGAACCCTGGTGGCGAGCAGTACTTC | CASSRNPGGEQYF | TRBV5-1 | 13 | TRBJ2-7 | NA | NA
TGTGCCAGCAGGTATCTAGCGAGCTCCTACAATGAGCAGTTCTTC | CASRYLASSYNEQFF | TRBV6-5 | 15 | TRBJ2-1 | NA | few
TGTGCCAGCAGTTTGAGGGGCACACGACTGACCAGACACACTGAAGCTTTCTTT | CASSLRGTRLTRHTEAFF | TRBV27 | 18 | TRBJ1-1 | NA | NA
TGCAGTGCTAGAAGAGCAGCGGGGGGATCGACCAATGAGCAGTTCTTC | CSARRAAGGSTNEQFF | TRBV20-1 | 16 | TRBJ2-1 | TRBD2 | NA
TGTGCCACCAGTTGGGGGAGCTCCTACAATGAGCAGTTCTTC | CATSWGSSYNEQFF | TRBV12-3/TRBV12-4 | 14 | TRBJ2-1 | NA | NA
TGTGCCAGCAGCTTGGGGCTAGCGGGAGCCCCGAGTGGGGAGCAGTATTTT | CASSLGLAGAPSGEQYF | TRBV7-9 | 17 | TRBJ2-3 | TRBD2 | NA
TGCGCCAGCAGACCGACCGGGACAGTTGTCTACGAGCAGTACTTC | CASRPTGTVVYEQYF | TRBV5-1 | 15 | TRBJ2-7 | TRBD1 | few
TGTGCCAGCAGAACGACAGGGGCTAATTCACCCCTCCACTTT | CASRTTGANSPLHF | TRBV7-9 | 14 | TRBJ1-6 | TRBD1 | NA
TGTGCCAGCAGTTACGGCGGCAGGGATTCTGGGGCCAACGTCCTGACTTTC | CASSYGGRDSGANVLTF | TRBV6-5 | 17 | TRBJ2-6 | NA | NA
TGTGCCACCGTACAGACGGGAGGTTCCGAGCAGTACTTC | CATVQTGGSEQYF | TRBV2 | 13 | TRBJ2-7 | TRBD2 | NA
TGTGCCAGCACCGAACCCGACAGGGGTCACGAGCAGTACTTC | CASTEPDRGHEQYF | TRBV6-1 | 14 | TRBJ2-7 | TRBD1 | few
TGTGCCACCAGCAGAGGAGGGGACGAGACCCAGTACTTC | CATSRGGDETQYF | TRBV15 | 13 | TRBJ2-5 | NA | NA
TGTGCCAGCAGTTTGGGGGCCCACAGCTATGGCTACACCTTC | CASSLGAHSYGYTF | TRBV12-3/TRBV12-4 | 14 | TRBJ1-2 | NA | many
TGCAGTGCTAGAGCAGAGGGTTCGGTATTAGAGACCCAGTACTTC | CSARAEGSVLETQYF | TRBV20-1 | 15 | TRBJ2-5 | NA | NA
TGTGCCAGCAGCCACCGAAGCAGGTACCAAGAGACCCAGTACTTC | CASSHRSRYQETQYF | TRBV3-1 | 15 | TRBJ2-5 | NA | NA
TGCAGTGCTAGTCAGGCCAACCGGGACATAGCCTACAATGAGCAGTTCTTC | CSASQANRDIAYNEQFF | TRBV20-1 | 17 | TRBJ2-1 | NA | NA
TGCAGTGCCTGGGGAGCGGGAGCTGACAATGAGCAGTTCTTC | CSAWGAGADNEQFF | TRBV20-1 | 14 | TRBJ2-1 | TRBD2 | NA
TGCGCCAGCAGTTTGGAAGGCGCCAACACAGATACGCAGTATTTT | CASSLEGANTDTQYF | TRBV10-1 | 15 | TRBJ2-3 | NA | few
TGTGCCAGCAGTGGGGTCCGGGGTGGATCCTTCTCTGGGGCCAACGTCCTGACTTTC | CASSGVRGGSFSGANVLTF | TRBV25-1 | 19 | TRBJ2-6 | NA | few
TGCGCCAGCAGCTTGGAGGGTCCGGGGGTTCTCTCAAGTGAGCAGTTCTTC | CASSLEGPGVLSSEQFF | TRBV5-1 | 17 | TRBJ2-1 | NA | NA
TGCAGTGCTAGTCGGGGATTTCAAGAGACCCAGTACTTC | CSASRGFQETQYF | TRBV20-1 | 13 | TRBJ2-5 | NA | NA
TGTGCCATCAGTGAATCTCCCTACAATGAGCAGTTCTTC | CAISESPYNEQFF | TRBV10-3 | 13 | TRBJ2-1 | NA | NA
TGTGCCAGCAGTTCACCTACCCTGGGACTCCTCCTATTCAATGAGCAGTACTTC | CASSSPTLGLLLFNEQYF | TRBV12-3/TRBV12-4 | 18 | TRBJ2-5 | NA | once
TGCAGTACCACAGCCCTGACCAACACAGATACGCAGTATTTT | CSTTALTNTDTQYF | TRBV20-1 | 14 | TRBJ2-3 | NA | NA
TGTGCCAGCAGTTACGGGACTAGCGGGGTCAATGAGCAGTTCTTC | CASSYGTSGVNEQFF | TRBV6-5 | 15 | TRBJ2-1 | TRBD2 | few
TGCAGCCAGTCGGGCCTAAGGAGCCACGAGCAGTACTTC | CSQSGLRSHEQYF | TRBV20-1 | 13 | TRBJ2-7 | NA | NA
TGTGCCAGCAGCTACCGGGACAGAAGCCCCTATGGCTACACCTTC | CASSYRDRSPYGYTF | TRBV7-8 | 15 | TRBJ1-2 | TRBD1 | few
TGTGCCACCAGCAAGGCGGGGGGAACTGGAGATACGCAGTATTTT | CATSKAGGTGDTQYF | TRBV15 | 15 | TRBJ2-3 | TRBD2 | NA